Each of the 30 T cell receptor beta chains below was sequenced from the same sample in a study of cytomegalovirus exposure and HLA in healthy donors (TCRdb year 2017). Receptor libraries were prepared by the immunoSEQ multiplex PCR assay. For the multiplex PCR, a mixture combining 60 forward primers for TCR Vbeta segments and 13 reverse primers for TCR Jbeta segments was used. This immuneACCESS table, as held by TCRdb, lists in-frame sequences with V and J called but not all clones. Of the missing ones, under half trace to an unresolved V gene in checked studies; the others have no known cause. The sample includes around 180,000 clones, with approximately 88% observed a single time. The ten top clones hold 1.2% of the sample. Sequencing used PBMCs. The receptor set was obtained from a boy aged 2-15 years in good health and CMV-seronegative.

The rearrangement uses TRBV30 and TRBJ2-1; unclear D gene. The V gene's germline CDR1 is GTSNPN and CDR2 SVGIG (reference sequence). CDR3 length: 13 residues. The V end lost 0 bases, the J end lost 5 bases, and 8 bases lay between the germline ends. CDR3 sequence: CAWSVLLNNEQFF. The CDR3 region has the DNA TGTGCCTGGAGTGTACTCTTAAACAATGAGCAGTTCTTC.

This clone was picked up one time. V and J are TRBV7-2 and TRBJ2-7; 8 bases line up with TRBD2. The CDR3 totals 15 residues. Germline CDR1 SGHTA, CDR2 FQGNSA. The trim removed 5 bases at V and 1 base at J, leaving 7 bases unmatched. Here the CDR3 DNA reads TGTGCCAGCAGCCTTGGGGCTAGCGGGTCCTACGAGCAGTACTTC. It is translated as CASSLGASGSYEQYF.

Here the CDR3 reads CASSAQGAYNSPLHF. The DNA for the CDR3 is TGTGCCAGCAGCGCGCAGGGGGCTTATAATTCACCCCTCCACTTT. V and J are TRBV5-6 and TRBJ1-6; 8 bases agree with TRBD1. Trimming removed 4 bases from V and 4 bases from J; junction bases left unmatched: 4. Looked up from germline, CDR1 is SGHDT and CDR2 is YYEEEE. This CDR3 contains 15 residues.

Here the CDR3 reads CASSPTGTRGYTF. In DNA form, the CDR3 reads TGCGCCAGCAGCCCGACAGGGACGCGTGGCTACACCTTC. The chain is built from TRBV4-3 and TRBJ1-2, with 7 bases matching TRBD1. From germline, CDR1 is LGHNA and CDR2 YSLEER. CDR3 length: 13 residues. Trimming cost V 4 bases and J 7 bases; bases outside gene matches: 6.

The chain links TRBV19 to TRBJ2-7; 13 positions agree with TRBD2. With 0 bases clipped from V and 0 bases from J, the junction kept 2 bases outside the gene matches. CDR1 and CDR2 from the germline V gene are LNHDA and SQIVND (reference sequence). The CDR3 consists of 17 residues. The CDR3 sequence is CASSIDWTSGSSYEQYF. CDR3 sequence (DNA): TGTGCCAGTAGTATAGATTGGACTAGCGGGAGCTCCTACGAGCAGTACTTC.

The rearrangement links TRBV5-1 to TRBJ2-3, with 7 bases lining up with TRBD2. J was trimmed by 2 bases and V by 4 bases; bases with no gene match: 7. Looked up from germline, CDR1 is SGHRS and CDR2 is YFSETQ. This CDR3 contains 15 residues. CDR3 in amino acids: CASSPAGRYTDTQYF. In DNA, the CDR3 is TGCGCCAGCAGCCCAGCGGGGAGATACACAGATACGCAGTATTTT.

The chain combines TRBV15 with TRBJ2-2, with D unclear. CDR3 length equals 15 residues. The germline V gene encodes CDR1 LNHNV and CDR2 YYDKDF (reference sequence). V gave up 5 bases and J gave up 1 base, with 11 bases separating them. CDR3 loop: CATSRAGRNTGELFF. The CDR3 DNA follows: TGTGCCACCAGCCGAGCAGGAAGGAACACCGGGGAGCTGTTTTTT.

The CDR3 protein is CAWSGLGAGYGYTF. CDR3 sequence (DNA): TGTGCCTGGAGTGGACTGGGGGCTGGTTATGGCTACACCTTC. J is TRBJ1-2 and V is TRBV30, with a weak D call TRBD1 (6 bases). Germline V CDR1 and CDR2: GTSNPN, SVGIG (reference sequence). The CDR3 spans 14 residues. The V gene lost 1 base and the J gene lost 5 bases, with 14 bases spanning the gap.

The J gene is TRBJ1-2, the V gene TRBV2; D not certain. V was pared by 2 bases and J by 4 bases, with 8 bases between. CDR3 length equals 13 residues. Germline V gene data show CDR1 as SNHLY and CDR2 as FYNNEI. The chain's CDR3 is CASSESSFYGYTF. The CDR3 DNA reads TGTGCCAGCAGTGAATCGAGCTTCTATGGCTACACCTTC.

J is TRBJ2-3 and V is TRBV9; 7 bases agree with TRBD1. J was trimmed by 6 bases and V by 4 bases; bases with no gene match: 11. Per germline, CDR1 SGDLS and CDR2 YYNGEE. The CDR3 covers 15 residues. This chain's CDR3 is CASSPYDREGDTQYF. In nucleotides, the CDR3 is TGTGCCAGCAGCCCTTACGACAGGGAAGGGGATACGCAGTATTTT.

The genes are TRBV7-9 and TRBJ1-2; 12 nucleotides line up with TRBD1. This CDR3 spans 14 amino acids. The V gene's germline CDR1 is SEHNR and CDR2 FQNEAQ (reference sequence). V lost 5 bases, J lost 11 bases, and 9 bases stayed unmatched. CDR3 bases: TGTGCCAGCAGCACCCCGGGACAGGGGGCTTGGTACACCTTC. As protein: CASSTPGQGAWYTF.

The chain is built from TRBV30 and TRBJ2-2; 7 bases agree with TRBD2. CDR1 is GTSNPN, CDR2 SVGIG, per germline (reference sequence). With 3 bases clipped from V and 4 bases from J, the junction kept 5 bases outside the gene matches. The CDR3 contains 14 residues. In DNA, the CDR3 is TGTGCCTGGAGACGCGGGGAGGGCACCGGGGAGCTGTTTTTT. It encodes CAWRRGEGTGELFF.

The chain links TRBV7-8 to TRBJ2-1, with 10 bases lining up with TRBD2. This CDR3 contains 17 residues. The junction had 10 bases not matched to a gene; V was cut back by 1 base and J by 7 bases. CDR1 and CDR2 from the germline V gene are SGHVS and FQNEAQ. CDR3 residues: CASSLGNSGRFGNEQFF. DNA for the CDR3: TGTGCCAGCAGCTTAGGAAATAGCGGGAGGTTTGGTAATGAGCAGTTCTTC. Full variable domain (rest looked up from reference TRBV7-8 and TRBJ2-1): GAGVSQSPRYKVAKRGQDVALRCDPISGHVSLFWYQQALGQGPEFLTYFQNEAQLDKSGLPSDRFFAERPEGSVSTLKIQRTQQEDSAVYLCASSLGNSGRFGNEQFFGPGTRLTVL.

In regard to this clone: The junction departs from the called germline gene at one end, perhaps through a read error. This sequence joins TRBV5-1 and TRBJ2-3; 14 nucleotides line up with TRBD2. The CDR3 contains 18 residues. CDR1 and CDR2 from the germline V gene are SGHRS and YFSETQ. CDR3 protein: CAGSQTSGRVGGTDTQYF. The CDR3 DNA sequence: TGCGCCGGCAGCCAGACTAGCGGGAGGGTAGGTGGAACAGATACGCAGTATTTT.

V and J are TRBV19 and TRBJ2-3; the match to TRBD1 covers 11 bases. The CDR3 covers 16 residues. Germline assignment: CDR1 LNHDA and CDR2 SQIVND (reference sequence). With V trimmed by 4 bases and J by 4 bases, 7 bases remained unmatched. CDR3 sequence reads: CASSNLGQGAPDTQYF. The CDR3 nucleotides are TGTGCCAGTAGTAATTTAGGACAGGGGGCCCCAGATACGCAGTATTTT.

The chain uses TRBV6-1 and TRBJ2-2, with D uncertain. There are 13 residues in the CDR3. The germline gives CDR1 MNHNS, CDR2 SASEGT. Between the trimmed V and J ends, which lost 2 bases and 6 bases, there was a span of 7 bases. This CDR3 reads CASSEMSSGELFF. In nucleotides, the CDR3 is TGTGCCAGCAGTGAAATGAGTTCCGGGGAGCTGTTTTTT.

The V and J genes are TRBV19 and TRBJ1-5; 7 nucleotides match TRBD1. The CDR3 totals 17 residues. CDR1 LNHDA and CDR2 SQIVND come from the germline V gene (reference sequence). With 5 bases clipped from V and 4 bases from J, the junction kept 14 bases outside the gene matches. The CDR3 DNA sequence: TGTGCCAGTAGTTTGCGTGTCGGGACAGCGACTAATCAGCCCCAGCATTTT. This translates into CASSLRVGTATNQPQHF.

With regard to this clone: Other DNA sequences in the sample encode the same CDR3. V gene TRBV6-1 combines with J gene TRBJ2-7; D not resolved. In germline, CDR1 is MNHNS, CDR2 SASEGT. V was clipped by 5 bases and J by 0 bases, with 2 bases between them. The CDR3 is 11 residues long. CDR3 amino acids: CASSHSYEQYF. In nucleotides, the CDR3 is TGTGCCAGCAGTCACTCCTACGAGCAGTACTTC.

V gene TRBV5-6 combines with J gene TRBJ1-4, with a possible D match to TRBD1 (5 bases). Germline assignment: CDR1 SGHDT and CDR2 YYEEEE. CDR3 length equals 14 residues. The ends were cut back, 2 bases at V and 4 bases at J, with 9 bases in the middle. The CDR3 sequence is CASSFGQGNEKLFF. CDR3 DNA sequence: TGTGCCAGCAGCTTCGGTCAGGGTAATGAAAAACTGTTTTTT.

The chain couples TRBV12-1 to TRBJ1-1; the DNA was not used to check the table's D call, TRBD1. TRBV12-1 constitutes a pseudogene. There are 15 residues in the CDR3. The CDR3 sequence: CASSLNRDKNTEAFF. In DNA, the CDR3 is TGTGCCAGCAGCCTGAACCGGGACAAGAACACTGAAGCTTTCTTT.

There are a few counts of this clone. The chain carries TRBV25-1 and TRBJ1-1; D is possibly TRBD1 (5 bases). The germline CDR1 and CDR2 sequences are MGHDK and SYGVNS. The V and J ends lost 1 base and 3 bases respectively, with 9 bases between them. This CDR3 contains 14 residues. The CDR3 reads CASSEWGGDTEAFF. The CDR3, as DNA: TGTGCCAGCAGTGAATGGGGGGGGGACACTGAAGCTTTCTTT.

V and J are TRBV2 and TRBJ2-7; 10 nucleotides match TRBD2. The CDR3 sequence is 14 residues long. V lost 3 bases, J lost 6 bases, and 5 bases stayed unmatched. Germline V lookup: CDR1 SNHLY, CDR2 FYNNEI. The CDR3: CASSDSSGRGEQYF. In nucleotides, the CDR3 is TGTGCCAGCAGTGATTCCAGCGGGAGGGGCGAGCAGTACTTC.

This clone was detected only a few times. V gene TRBV7-9 combines with J gene TRBJ1-1; tentative D call: TRBD1 (6 bases). Trimming took 6 bases from V and 1 from J, leaving 9 bases between them. CDR1 SEHNR and CDR2 FQNEAQ come from the germline V gene (reference sequence). The CDR3 spans 13 residues. The CDR3 region has the DNA TGTGCCAGCAGGGGGGGGCCGAACACTGAAGCTTTCTTT. The encoded protein is CASRGGPNTEAFF.

The chain combines TRBV27 with TRBJ1-4; D is uncertain. The ends were cut back, 6 bases at V and 3 bases at J, with 8 bases in the middle. CDR3 length equals 13 residues. Germline values: CDR1 MNHEY, CDR2 SMNVEV (reference sequence). The CDR3 here is CASRAGANEKLFF. As DNA, the CDR3 is TGTGCCAGCAGGGCCGGGGCTAATGAAAAACTGTTTTTT.

V usage is TRBV27 and J usage is TRBJ1-5, with 7 bases aligning to TRBD1. There are 14 residues in the CDR3. Trimming removed 6 bases from V and 6 bases from J; junction bases left unmatched: 8. Per germline, CDR1 MNHEY and CDR2 SMNVEV (reference sequence). CDR3 nucleotides: TGTGCCAGCAGCGCAAACCCAGGGGGTCAGCCCCAGCATTTT. Its translation: CASSANPGGQPQHF.

This sequence joins TRBV2 and TRBJ1-2; tentatively, D is TRBD1 (6 bases). CDR3 size: 15 residues. Trimming shortened V by 3 bases and J by 4 bases, and 15 bases separated the two germline ends. Germline V CDR1 and CDR2: SNHLY, FYNNEI. The chain's CDR3 is CASSEGGGQGYGYTF. The CDR3 nucleotides are TGTGCCAGCAGTGAGGGCGGGGGCCAGGGCTATGGCTACACCTTC.

V gene TRBV7-9 combines with J gene TRBJ2-2; a weak D match, TRBD1 (6 bases). Trimming removed 2 bases from V and 3 bases from J, with 10 bases in between. CDR3 length: 15 residues. Germline V gene data show CDR1 as SEHNR and CDR2 as FQNEAQ (reference sequence). CDR3 amino acids: CASSLYQGYTGELFF. The CDR3 bases are TGTGCCAGCAGCTTATATCAGGGGTACACCGGGGAGCTGTTTTTT.

The chain carries TRBV6-1 and TRBJ2-5; D gene uncertain. The germline V gene encodes CDR1 MNHNS and CDR2 SASEGT. V was clipped by 6 bases and J by 5 bases, with 16 bases between them. The CDR3 contains 14 residues. As DNA, the CDR3 is TGTGCCAGCAGCCCCCAAACCAGGATGGAGACCCAGTACTTC. Amino acid sequence: CASSPQTRMETQYF.

The V gene is TRBV27, the J gene TRBJ1-5, with D possibly matching TRBD1 (5 bases). Germline V gives CDR1 MNHEY, CDR2 SMNVEV (reference sequence). The CDR3 runs to 15 residues. V was trimmed by 3 bases and J by 6 bases, leaving 15 bases between them. The CDR3 region has the DNA TGTGCCAGCAGTTTTAGCAGGGTGGATGGTCAGCCCCAGCATTTT. This translates into CASSFSRVDGQPQHF.

V gene TRBV25-1 combines with J gene TRBJ1-3; 7 positions agree with TRBD1. CDR1 is MGHDK and CDR2 is SYGVNS in the germline V gene. The CDR3 totals 16 residues. The J segment lost 4 bases and the V segment lost 4 bases, leaving 10 bases of the junction unmatched. CDR3 DNA: TGTGCCAGCAGTGGTACTACAGGGGCGGAAGGAAACACCATATATTTT. Translated: CASSGTTGAEGNTIYF.